The 26 T cell receptor beta chains reported below all come from one sample, sequenced in a study of blood T cells in healthy people across ages. Sample-barcoded 5' priming and a J-beta primer mix drove a second PCR of about 6 to 12 cycles. Each CDR3 protein gets one entry after TCRdb re-called the 5' RACE reads with MiXCR. The table records 1.2 million to 1.5 million distinct CDR3 sequences, approximately 59% of them present only once. Sequences were obtained from blood. Receptor source: a man between 18 and 35 years old in good health.

The chain couples TRBV2 to TRBJ1-2; no reliable D call. Trimming removed 6 bases at V and 8 bases at J, with 16 bases between. This CDR3 is built from 13 residues. Germline assignment: CDR1 SNHLY and CDR2 FYNNEI. The CDR3: CASSETEVGGYTF. The CDR3 nucleotides read TGTGCCAGCAGCGAAACAGAGGTTGGCGGCTACACCTTC.

The rearrangement joins TRBV6-2 or TRBV6-3 to TRBJ2-1, with D tentatively TRBD2 (5 bases). Trimming stripped 5 bases from V and 14 bases from J, with 16 bases between. CDR3 length: 12 residues. In germline, CDR1 is MNHEY, CDR2 SVGEGT. The CDR3 DNA follows: TGTGCCAGCAGTCCCGGAAGAGGGCAGGAGTTCTTC. Translating it yields CASSPGRGQEFF.

In its sample, this clonotype was seen a few times. The rearrangement uses TRBV20-1 and TRBJ2-5; D is unclear. The CDR3 runs to 15 residues. Trimming shortened V by 4 bases and J by 0 bases, and 15 bases separated the two germline ends. The V gene's germline CDR1 is DFQATT and CDR2 SNEGSKA (reference sequence). The CDR3 DNA is TGCAGTGCTACTCGCGGAAGCTGGTACCAAGAGACCCAGTACTTC. It encodes CSATRGSWYQETQYF.

This clonotype was recorded only once. The rearrangement uses TRBV7-6 and TRBJ2-4; 12 nucleotides align to TRBD2. The J call is uncertain, as TRBJ2-7 better fits the DNA end. The germline gives CDR1 SGHVS, CDR2 FNYEAQ. CDR3 length: 15 amino acids. CDR3 DNA sequence: TGTGCCAGCAGCCCCAGGACTAGCGGGAAGGACGAGCAGTACTTC. Protein: CASSPRTSGKDEQYF.

The rearrangement links TRBV29-1 to TRBJ2-1; D not certain. The CDR3 covers 13 residues. The germline gives CDR1 SQVTM, CDR2 ANQGSEA. Trimming shortened V by 7 bases and J by 2 bases, and 12 bases separated the two germline ends. The CDR3 DNA sequence: TGCAGCGGATCGGAAGGCACCTACAATGAGCAGTTCTTC. It translates to CSGSEGTYNEQFF.

This clonotype was counted only a few times. The J gene is TRBJ1-5, the V gene TRBV5-1; no clear D gene. The germline V and J ends were trimmed by 4 bases and 4 bases, with 9 bases remaining between them. Germline loops: CDR1 SGHRS, CDR2 YFSETQ. The CDR3 covers 13 residues. The CDR3, as DNA: TGCGCCAGCAGCCGGGCAGCTAATCAGCCCCAGCATTTT. Amino acid sequence: CASSRAANQPQHF. The whole variable domain, filled in from reference TRBV5-1 and TRBJ1-5, reads KAGVTQTPRYLIKTRGQQVTLSCSPISGHRSVSWYQQTPGQGLQFLFEYFSETQRNKGNFPGRFSGRQFSNSRSEMNVSTLELGDSALYLCASSRAANQPQHFGDGTRLSIL.

CDR3 nucleotide sequence: TGTGCCAGCTCACCACCGGGACAGGGACTCTACGAGCAGTACTTC. This gives the protein CASSPPGQGLYEQYF. J is TRBJ2-5 and V is TRBV18, with 9 bases fitting TRBD1. The end of the DNA fits TRBJ2-7 better, so the J call may be wrong. Germline V lookup: CDR1 KGHSH, CDR2 LQKENI. The CDR3 covers 15 residues.

The chain uses TRBV7-9 and TRBJ2-3, with D unresolved. Trimming removed 3 bases at V and 4 bases at J, with 5 bases between. The CDR3 covers 12 residues. CDR1 is SEHNR and CDR2 is FQNEAQ in the germline V gene (reference sequence). This CDR3 reads CASSFHPDTQYF. In DNA form, the CDR3 reads TGTGCCAGCAGCTTTCATCCAGATACGCAGTATTTT.

This clonotype was picked up one time. An end of the junction does not agree with germline; a read error may underlie this. The chain couples TRBV4-3 to TRBJ2-7, with 8 bases identical to TRBD1. This CDR3 comprises 15 residues. Looked up from germline, CDR1 is LGHNA and CDR2 is YSLEER. CDR3 region: CANSQDGDRPYEQYF. CDR3 DNA: TGCGCCAACAGCCAAGACGGGGACAGGCCGTACGAGCAGTACTTC.

V gene TRBV5-1 combines with J gene TRBJ1-2, with a weak D call TRBD1 (5 bases). The germline V gene encodes CDR1 SGHRS and CDR2 YFSETQ. The CDR3 length is 15 residues. V was cut by 1 base and J by 4 bases, with 14 bases left in between. The DNA for the CDR3 is TGCGCCAGCAGCTTGTCGGGGCCACCCCTCTATGGCTACACCTTC. Encoded protein: CASSLSGPPLYGYTF.

This rearrangement joins TRBV28 to TRBJ2-5; 7 positions match TRBD2. CDR1 and CDR2 (germline): MDHEN, SYDVKM. There are 16 residues in the CDR3. Trimming at V came to 6 bases and at J to 5 bases, leaving 15 bases not matched to a gene. CDR3 sequence reads: CASRATGTGGFETQYF. CDR3 nucleotide sequence: TGTGCCAGCAGAGCCACCGGGACGGGGGGATTTGAGACCCAGTACTTC.

The chain combines TRBV29-1 with TRBJ2-4, with 9 bases that match TRBD1. Gene TRBJ2-7 matches the end of the DNA better, so the J call may be wrong. This CDR3 is built from 17 residues. Germline CDR1 reads SQVTM; CDR2 reads ANQGSEA. The CDR3 reads CSVATRLGTGQHNEQYF. Here the CDR3 DNA reads TGCAGCGTTGCGACACGATTAGGGACAGGGCAACACAACGAGCAGTACTTC.

The V gene is TRBV30, the J gene TRBJ1-2, with D possibly TRBD1 on 6 matching bases. Germline loops: CDR1 GTSNPN, CDR2 SVGIG (reference sequence). The CDR3 consists of 12 residues. With 3 bases removed from V and 7 bases from J, the gap between germline ends came to 12 bases. This CDR3 reads CAWSFSGVGYTF. DNA for the CDR3: TGTGCCTGGAGCTTCTCAGGGGTTGGCTACACCTTC.

The chain recombines TRBV27 with TRBJ2-7; TRBD2 matches at 10 bases. The CDR3 contains 18 residues. CDR1 MNHEY and CDR2 SMNVEV come from the germline V gene (reference sequence). Trimming cost V 5 bases and J 0 bases; bases outside gene matches: 13. CDR3 amino acids: CASSTLEAGGPSSYEQYF. In DNA form, the CDR3 reads TGTGCCAGCAGTACGCTAGAAGCGGGGGGGCCCAGCTCCTACGAGCAGTACTTC.

This clonotype has more than one count but fewer than ten. V and J are TRBV11-2 and TRBJ2-5, with TRBD2 matching over 11 bases. CDR1 and CDR2 from the germline V gene are SGHAT and FQNNGV. V was clipped by 5 bases and J by 5 bases; unmatched bases: 7. This CDR3 is 15 amino acids long. CDR3: CASSLLAGGRETQYF. CDR3 in DNA: TGTGCCAGCAGCCTCCTAGCGGGAGGTCGGGAGACCCAGTACTTC. Together with reference TRBV11-2 and TRBJ2-5, the CDR3 gives the full variable domain: EAGVAQSPRYKIIEKRQSVAFWCNPISGHATLYWYQQILGQGPKLLIQFQNNGVVDDSQLPKDRFSAERLKGVDSTLKIQPAKLEDSAVYLCASSLLAGGRETQYFGPGTRLLVL.

The chain is built from TRBV10-3 and TRBJ2-5; 9 nucleotides line up with TRBD2. J was trimmed by 5 bases and V by 2 bases; bases with no gene match: 3. From germline, CDR1 is ENHRY and CDR2 SYGVKD. This CDR3 has 14 residues. CDR3 residues: CAISEGTSKETQYF. The CDR3 coding sequence is TGTGCCATCAGTGAGGGGACTAGCAAGGAGACCCAGTACTTC.

V is TRBV6-5 and J is TRBJ1-5; 8 nucleotides line up with TRBD1. Germline V gene data show CDR1 as MNHEY and CDR2 as SVGAGI. This CDR3 has 15 residues. After removal of 6 bases from V and 5 bases from J, the junction contained 9 bases not matched to a gene. The CDR3 protein is CASSIGQGIDQPQHF. The CDR3 DNA reads as TGTGCCAGCAGCATCGGACAGGGTATTGATCAGCCCCAGCATTTT.

This clonotype appeared many times. This rearrangement joins TRBV10-3 to TRBJ2-1; D is uncertain. The CDR3 consists of 12 residues. Germline values: CDR1 ENHRY, CDR2 SYGVKD. Between the trimmed V and J ends, which lost 4 bases and 5 bases, there was a span of 6 bases. This CDR3 reads CAISVGNNEQFF. CDR3 DNA: TGTGCCATCAGTGTGGGAAACAATGAGCAGTTCTTC.

V and J are TRBV9 and TRBJ2-1; D is perhaps TRBD2 (6 bases). The J call may be wrong; the DNA end is better matched by TRBJ2-7. Per the germline V gene, CDR1 is SGDLS and CDR2 is YYNGEE. This CDR3 region has 16 residues. The CDR3 region has the DNA TGTGCCAGCAGCGTAGTTGGCGGGACCACCTACAATGAGCAGTACTTC. It is translated as CASSVVGGTTYNEQYF.

The chain combines TRBV12-3 or TRBV12-4 with TRBJ2-3, with a tentative D call TRBD2 (5 bases). CDR3 length: 14 amino acids. With 5 bases removed from V and 0 bases from J, the gap between germline ends came to 9 bases. CDR3 residues: CASSAEGSTDTQYF. The CDR3 nucleotides are TGTGCCAGCAGTGCTGAGGGTAGCACAGATACGCAGTATTTT.

At least ten counts were recorded for this clonotype. V usage is TRBV27 and J usage is TRBJ2-7; perhaps TRBD1 as D (5 bases). Germline assignment: CDR1 MNHEY and CDR2 SMNVEV (reference sequence). The V and J ends lost 6 bases and 0 bases respectively, with 9 bases between them. The CDR3 sequence is 13 residues long. The CDR3 is CASSPQGSYEQYF. In nucleotides, the CDR3 is TGTGCCAGCAGCCCCCAGGGCTCCTACGAGCAGTACTTC.

This clonotype was seen a few times. The chain uses TRBV7-2 and TRBJ2-7; no clear D gene. Germline V gene sequence: CDR1 SGHTA, CDR2 FQGNSA. Trimming took off 4 bases at V and 6 bases at J, with 13 bases between the two ends. The CDR3 runs 13 residues. The CDR3 region has the DNA TGTGCCAGCAGCTCGCCCCCAAGCAGCGAGCAGTACTTC. Its protein is CASSSPPSSEQYF.

This rearrangement joins TRBV20-1 to TRBJ1-1, with 7 bases aligning to TRBD1. CDR3 length: 16 residues. The trim removed 6 bases at V and 5 bases at J, leaving 18 bases unmatched. Germline V gives CDR1 DFQATT, CDR2 SNEGSKA (reference sequence). In DNA, the CDR3 is TGCAGTGCGAGCGGTGGGGAACAGGGGTGGGGGACTGAAGCTTTCTTT. This translates into CSASGGEQGWGTEAFF.

The table lists this clonotype with a count of one. This clone may be a read error of a much larger clone one base away. The rearrangement links TRBV27 to TRBJ2-1, with D unresolved. Germline CDR1 is MNHEY and CDR2 is SMNVEV (reference sequence). The CDR3 consists of 16 residues. In DNA, the CDR3 is TGTGCCAACAGTTTATCCTTTCCGACGGTGTACAATGAGCAGTTCTTC. Protein product: CANSLSFPTVYNEQFF.

The DNA of the CDR3 is TGTGCCAGCAGTTACAGACTAGCGGGTCCCGATCGGGATACAGATACGCAGTATTTT. It codes for CASSYRLAGPDRDTDTQYF. V and J are TRBV6-2 or TRBV6-3 and TRBJ2-3, with 10 positions matching TRBD2. The V gene's germline CDR1 is MNHEY and CDR2 SVGEGT. J gave up 3 bases and V 2 bases, and 14 bases lay outside the gene matches. This CDR3 has 19 residues.

This chain connects TRBV18 to TRBJ1-2; a weak D match, TRBD1 (5 bases). Germline V gene sequence: CDR1 KGHSH, CDR2 LQKENI. The V and J ends lost 3 bases and 3 bases respectively, with 11 bases between them. This CDR3 comprises 14 residues. CDR3 protein: CASSPSEGYYGYTF. CDR3 nucleotide sequence: TGTGCCAGCTCACCCTCGGAGGGGTACTATGGCTACACCTTC.